This T cell receptor (beta chain) emerged from a study of T cells in tuberculosis. Across the study: In South Africa, adults with active tuberculosis were compared with IGRA-negative and latently infected IGRA-positive adolescents. PBMC were archived before or within 7 days of starting treatment.

With 1 base removed from V and 6 bases from J, the gap between germline ends came to 10 bases. The CDR3 is made up of 15 amino acids. The V gene's germline CDR1 is SGHTA and CDR2 FQGNSA. The time point here: new active TB diagnosis, blood taken before or within 7 days of starting treatment. Active tuberculosis patients were new diagnoses, HIV-seronegative, South African, and aged 18 years or older. Confirmation came from sputum smear and/or culture positivity for M. tuberculosis. Only in-frame clones appear in the TCRdb table, and some are missing; sequencing was by immunoSEQ multiplex PCR. The sample yields approximately 34,000 clones, around 93% seen once.

The sequence came from an adult with tuberculosis. Sequencing used PBMCs, obtained at tuberculosis diagnosis. The chain recombines TRBV7-2 with TRBJ1-6; tentative D call: TRBD1 (5 bases). In DNA, the CDR3 is TGTGCCAGCAGCTTAGGTGGCCAGGGTAATTCACCCCTCCACTTT. It encodes CASSLGGQGNSPLHF.